This T cell receptor (beta chain) was sequenced during a study of T-cell reconstitution after alpha-beta-depleted transplantation in children (dated by TCRdb to 2016 to 2017). Regarding the research as a whole: The study quantitatively tracked T-cell immune reconstitution after TCRalphabeta/CD19-depleted allogeneic hematopoietic cell transplantation in children using TCR repertoire profiling.

The sample's treatment or condition label is to be understood as: allogeneic hematopoietic cell transplantation with graft depleted of TCRalphabeta T cells and CD19 B cells. Transplant recipients were children who received TCRalphabeta/CD19-depleted allogeneic hematopoietic cell grafts. Receptors were amplified or captured by PCR. Sequencing relied on an Illumina HiSeq 2500. To normalize quantification of the TCRbeta repertoire, the TCR libraries were built with molecular barcoding that relied on unique molecular identifiers. The public reads were reprocessed in TCRdb via fastp at Q25 and MiXCR, keeping in-frame beta chains. Each entry is one CDR3 protein sequence, shown with its most common DNA and genes. The sample has approximately 210,000 distinct CDR3 sequences on record, about 15% of them singletons. The top ten hold about 41% of the sample. General findings and caveats noted by the study authors: In some patients, the high TCRbeta diversity seen at day 60 was put down to recipient T cells and intrathymic progenitors that had survived conditioning. Over the following months the frequencies of hyperexpanded clones went down, and after one year T-cell counts and TCRbeta diversity were mostly credited to newly produced T cells. Apparently early alphabetaT-cell count recovery about two months after transplant reportedly relied on only several hundred rapidly expanded clones derived from non-depleted graft cells.

This clonotype was recorded a few times. What this receptor recognizes is not known. No qualities accompany the bases; no much larger clone lies one base away. This receptor was taken from a male patient under 10 years old who had a stem cell transplant for acute lymphoblastic leukemia, so the T cells may come from the graft donor. This specimen consisted of PBMCs, mostly from graft donor cells, obtained 360 days after TCRalphabeta/CD19-depleted stem cell transplant.

The DNA sequence is given as TGCAGCGTCTCGGGACTAGCGGATCAAGGGGCCACAGATACGCAGTATTTT. Its translation reads: CSVSGLADQGATDTQYF. The rearranged chain carries TRBV29-1 and TRBJ2-3; the central 11 bases match TRBD2. The CDR3 runs 17 residues from the cysteine to the phenylalanine. CDR3 DNA is the only sequence kept; it has 51 bases, read in frame from the first base. In the germline V gene, CDR1 corresponds to SQVTM and CDR2 to ANQGSEA. Trimming accounts for 6 bases at V and 2 bases at J, while the number of junction bases matched to no gene is 13.